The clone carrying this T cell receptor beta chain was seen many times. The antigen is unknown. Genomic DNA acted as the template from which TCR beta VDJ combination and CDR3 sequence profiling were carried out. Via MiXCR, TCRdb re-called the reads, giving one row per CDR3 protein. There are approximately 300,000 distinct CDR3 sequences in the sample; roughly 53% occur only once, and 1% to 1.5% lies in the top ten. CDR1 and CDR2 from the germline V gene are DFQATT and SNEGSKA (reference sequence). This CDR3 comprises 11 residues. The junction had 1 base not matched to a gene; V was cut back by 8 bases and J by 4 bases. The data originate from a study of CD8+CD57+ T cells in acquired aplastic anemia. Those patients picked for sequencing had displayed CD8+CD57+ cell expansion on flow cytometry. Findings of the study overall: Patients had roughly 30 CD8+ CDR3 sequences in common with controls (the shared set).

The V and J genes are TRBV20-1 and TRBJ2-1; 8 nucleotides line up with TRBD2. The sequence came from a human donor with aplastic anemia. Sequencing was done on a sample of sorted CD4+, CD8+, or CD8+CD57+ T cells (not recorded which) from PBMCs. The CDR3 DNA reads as TGCAGTAGCGGGAGTTACAATGAGCAGTTCTTC. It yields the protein CSSGSYNEQFF.